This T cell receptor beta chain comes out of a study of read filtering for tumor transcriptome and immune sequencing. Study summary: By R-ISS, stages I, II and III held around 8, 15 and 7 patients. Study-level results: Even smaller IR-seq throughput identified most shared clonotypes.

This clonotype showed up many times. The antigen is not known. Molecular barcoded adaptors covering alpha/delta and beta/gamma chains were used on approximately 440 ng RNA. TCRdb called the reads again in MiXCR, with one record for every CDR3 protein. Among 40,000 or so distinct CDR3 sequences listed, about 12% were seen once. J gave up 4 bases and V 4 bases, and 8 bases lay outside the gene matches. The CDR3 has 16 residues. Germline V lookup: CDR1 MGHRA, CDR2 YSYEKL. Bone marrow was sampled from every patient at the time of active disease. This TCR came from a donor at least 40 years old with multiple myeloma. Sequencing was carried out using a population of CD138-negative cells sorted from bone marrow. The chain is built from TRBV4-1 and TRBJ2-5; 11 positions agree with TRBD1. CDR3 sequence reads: CASSLTAGQGGETQYF. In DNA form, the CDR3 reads TGCGCCAGCAGCCTCACCGCGGGACAGGGGGGAGAGACCCAGTACTTC.